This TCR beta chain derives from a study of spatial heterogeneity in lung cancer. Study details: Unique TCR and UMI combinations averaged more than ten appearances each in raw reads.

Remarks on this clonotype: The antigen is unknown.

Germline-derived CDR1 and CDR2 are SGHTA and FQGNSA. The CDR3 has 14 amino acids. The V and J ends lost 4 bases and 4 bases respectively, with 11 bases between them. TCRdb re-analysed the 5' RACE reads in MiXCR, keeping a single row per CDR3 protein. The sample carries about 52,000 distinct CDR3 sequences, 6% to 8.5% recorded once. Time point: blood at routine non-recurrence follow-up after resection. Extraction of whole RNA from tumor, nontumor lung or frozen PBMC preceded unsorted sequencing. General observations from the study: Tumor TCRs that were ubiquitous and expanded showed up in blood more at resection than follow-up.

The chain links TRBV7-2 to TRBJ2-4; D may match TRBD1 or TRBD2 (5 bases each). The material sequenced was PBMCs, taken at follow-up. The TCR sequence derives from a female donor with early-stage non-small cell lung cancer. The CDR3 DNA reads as TGTGCCAGCAGCTGGGACCAACCAAAAAACATTCAGTACTTC. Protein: CASSWDQPKNIQYF.